The source of this T cell receptor beta chain is a study of cytomegalovirus exposure and HLA in healthy donors. The CDR3 length is 11 residues. V was pared by 2 bases and J by 9 bases, with 6 bases between. Germline CDR1 reads SGHDT; CDR2 reads YYEEEE. Use of 60 Vbeta and 13 Jbeta primers characterized the PCR. TCRdb's table, derived via immunoSEQ multiplex PCR, lists solely in-frame clones and lacks some. Seen here are roughly 290,000 clones, about 90% observed once, and the top ten hold 2% to 3%. This receptor was identified in a woman between 18 and 30 years old in good health and CMV-seronegative. What was sequenced was PBMCs. The rearrangement uses TRBV5-6 and TRBJ2-1; perhaps TRBD2 as D (5 bases). The CDR3 is CASSFGGEQFF. Written as DNA, the CDR3 is TGTGCCAGCAGCTTCGGAGGTGAGCAGTTCTTC.